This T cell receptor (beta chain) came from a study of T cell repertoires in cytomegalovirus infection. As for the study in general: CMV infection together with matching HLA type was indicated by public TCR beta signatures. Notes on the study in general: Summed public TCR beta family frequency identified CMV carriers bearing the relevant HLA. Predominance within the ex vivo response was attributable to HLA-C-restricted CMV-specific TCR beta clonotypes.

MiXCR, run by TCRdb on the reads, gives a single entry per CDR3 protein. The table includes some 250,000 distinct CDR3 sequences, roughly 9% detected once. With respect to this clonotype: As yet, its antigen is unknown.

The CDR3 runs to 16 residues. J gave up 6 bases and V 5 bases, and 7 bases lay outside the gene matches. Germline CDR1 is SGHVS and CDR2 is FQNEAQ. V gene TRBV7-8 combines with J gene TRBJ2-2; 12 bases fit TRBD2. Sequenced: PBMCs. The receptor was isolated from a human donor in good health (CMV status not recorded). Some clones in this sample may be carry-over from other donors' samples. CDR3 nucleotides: TGTGCCAGCAGCCTCCGACTAGCGGGGGTGGCCGGGGAGCTGTTTTTT. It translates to CASSLRLAGVAGELFF.